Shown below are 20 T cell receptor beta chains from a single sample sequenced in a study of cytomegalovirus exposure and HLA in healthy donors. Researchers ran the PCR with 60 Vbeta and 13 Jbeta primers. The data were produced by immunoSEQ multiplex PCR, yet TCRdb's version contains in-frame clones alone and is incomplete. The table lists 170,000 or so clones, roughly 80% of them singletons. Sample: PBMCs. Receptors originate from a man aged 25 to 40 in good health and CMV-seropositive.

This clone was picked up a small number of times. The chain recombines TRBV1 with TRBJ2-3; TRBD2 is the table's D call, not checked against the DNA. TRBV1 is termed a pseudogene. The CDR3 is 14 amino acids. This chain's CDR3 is CTSTEGGGLGAQYF. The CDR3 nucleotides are TGCACCAGCACCGAAGGGGGGGGACTTGGGGCGCAGTATTTT.

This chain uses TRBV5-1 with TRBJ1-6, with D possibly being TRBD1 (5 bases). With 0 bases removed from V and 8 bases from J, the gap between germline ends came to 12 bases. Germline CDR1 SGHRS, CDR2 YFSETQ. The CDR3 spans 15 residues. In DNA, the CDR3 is TGCGCCAGCAGCTTGGACAGGCCCTCCTATTCACCCCTCCACTTT. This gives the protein CASSLDRPSYSPLHF.

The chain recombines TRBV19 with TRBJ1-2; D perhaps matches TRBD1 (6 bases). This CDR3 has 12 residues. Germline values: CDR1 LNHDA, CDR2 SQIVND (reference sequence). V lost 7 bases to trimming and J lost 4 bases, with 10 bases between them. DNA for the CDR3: TGTGCCAGTACCGACAGGCCCTATGGCTACACCTTC. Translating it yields CASTDRPYGYTF.

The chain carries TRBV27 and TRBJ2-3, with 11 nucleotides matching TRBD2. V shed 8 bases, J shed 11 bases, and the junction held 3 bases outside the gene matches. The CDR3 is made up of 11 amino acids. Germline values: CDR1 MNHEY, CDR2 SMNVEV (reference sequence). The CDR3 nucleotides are TGTGCCAGCGTTACTAGCGGGGGGCAGTATTTT. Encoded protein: CASVTSGGQYF.

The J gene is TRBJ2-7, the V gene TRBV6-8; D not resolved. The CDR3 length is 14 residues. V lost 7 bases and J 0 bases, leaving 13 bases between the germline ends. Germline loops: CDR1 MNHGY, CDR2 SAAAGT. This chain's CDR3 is CASIRGRSSYEQYF. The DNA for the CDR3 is TGTGCCAGCATTAGAGGCCGAAGCTCCTACGAGCAGTACTTC.

The CDR3 is CSAQGNTEAFF. For the CDR3, the DNA is TGCAGTGCTCAGGGAAACACTGAAGCTTTCTTT. The rearrangement links TRBV20-1 to TRBJ1-1; possible D gene TRBD1, 5 bases. This CDR3 has 11 residues. The V end was cut by 5 bases, the J end by 2 bases, with 6 bases between. CDR1 and CDR2 (germline): DFQATT, SNEGSKA (reference sequence).

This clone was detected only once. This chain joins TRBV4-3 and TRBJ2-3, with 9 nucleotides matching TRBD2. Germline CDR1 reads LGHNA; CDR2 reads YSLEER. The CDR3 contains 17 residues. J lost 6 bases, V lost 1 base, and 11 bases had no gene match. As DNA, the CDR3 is TGCGCCAGCAGCCAAGGATTAGCGGGGGACCTGGGGGATACGCAGTATTTT. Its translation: CASSQGLAGDLGDTQYF.

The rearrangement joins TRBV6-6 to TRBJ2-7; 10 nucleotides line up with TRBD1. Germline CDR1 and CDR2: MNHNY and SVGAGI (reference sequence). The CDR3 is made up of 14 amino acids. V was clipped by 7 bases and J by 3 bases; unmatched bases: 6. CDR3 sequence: CASKTGTGDYEQYF. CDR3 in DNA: TGTGCCAGCAAGACCGGGACAGGGGACTACGAGCAGTACTTC.

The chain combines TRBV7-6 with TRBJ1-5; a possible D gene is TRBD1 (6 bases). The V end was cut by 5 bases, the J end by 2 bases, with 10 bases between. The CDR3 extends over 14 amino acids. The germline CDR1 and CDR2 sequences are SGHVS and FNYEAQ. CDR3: CASSLRGGNQPQHF. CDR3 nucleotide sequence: TGTGCCAGCAGCCTCAGGGGCGGCAATCAGCCCCAGCATTTT.

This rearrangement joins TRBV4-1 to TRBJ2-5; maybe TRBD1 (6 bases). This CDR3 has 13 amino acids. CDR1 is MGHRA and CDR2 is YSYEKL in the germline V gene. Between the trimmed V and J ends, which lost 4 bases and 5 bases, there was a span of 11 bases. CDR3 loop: CASSRGLTETQYF. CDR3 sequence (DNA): TGCGCCAGCAGCCGGGGGCTGACCGAGACCCAGTACTTC.

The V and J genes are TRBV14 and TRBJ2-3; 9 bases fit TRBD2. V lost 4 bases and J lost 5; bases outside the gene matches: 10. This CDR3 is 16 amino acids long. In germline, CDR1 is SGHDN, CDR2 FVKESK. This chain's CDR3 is CASSRKRGLAGDTQYF. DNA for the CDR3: TGTGCCAGCAGCCGCAAGCGGGGACTAGCAGGAGATACGCAGTATTTT. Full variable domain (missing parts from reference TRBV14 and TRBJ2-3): EAGVTQFPSHSVIEKGQTVTLRCDPISGHDNLYWYRRVMGKEIKFLLHFVKESKQDESGMPNNRFLAERTGGTYSTLKVQPAELEDSGVYFCASSRKRGLAGDTQYFGPGTRLTVL.

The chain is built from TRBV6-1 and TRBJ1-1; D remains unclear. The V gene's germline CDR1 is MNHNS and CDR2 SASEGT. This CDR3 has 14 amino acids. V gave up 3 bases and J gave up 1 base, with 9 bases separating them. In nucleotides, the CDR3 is TGTGCCAGCAGTGAGACGAGAGGGAACACTGAAGCTTTCTTT. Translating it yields CASSETRGNTEAFF.

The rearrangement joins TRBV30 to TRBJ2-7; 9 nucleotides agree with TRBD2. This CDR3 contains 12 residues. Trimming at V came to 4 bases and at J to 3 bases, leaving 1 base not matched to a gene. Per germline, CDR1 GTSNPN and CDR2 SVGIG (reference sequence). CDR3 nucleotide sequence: TGTGCCTGGACTAGCGGGAACTACGAGCAGTACTTC. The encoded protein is CAWTSGNYEQYF.

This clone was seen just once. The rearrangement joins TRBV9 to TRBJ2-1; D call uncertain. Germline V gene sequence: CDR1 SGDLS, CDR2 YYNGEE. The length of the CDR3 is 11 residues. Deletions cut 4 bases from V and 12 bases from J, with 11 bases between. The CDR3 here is CASSYRGVQFF. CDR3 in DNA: TGTGCCAGCAGCTACCGTGGAGTGCAGTTCTTC.

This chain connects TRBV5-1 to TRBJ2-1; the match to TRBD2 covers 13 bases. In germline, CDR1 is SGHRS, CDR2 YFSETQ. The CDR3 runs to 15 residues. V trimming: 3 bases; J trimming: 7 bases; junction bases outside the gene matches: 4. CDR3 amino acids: CASSSGLAGENEQFF. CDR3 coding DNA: TGCGCCAGCAGCTCCGGACTAGCGGGAGAGAATGAGCAGTTCTTC.

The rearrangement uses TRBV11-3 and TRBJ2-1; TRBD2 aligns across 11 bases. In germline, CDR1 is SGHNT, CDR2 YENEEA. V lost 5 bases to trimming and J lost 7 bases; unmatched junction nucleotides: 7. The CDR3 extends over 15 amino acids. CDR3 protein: CASSPRTSGLNEQFF. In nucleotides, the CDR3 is TGTGCCAGCAGCCCTCGGACTAGCGGGTTGAATGAGCAGTTCTTC.

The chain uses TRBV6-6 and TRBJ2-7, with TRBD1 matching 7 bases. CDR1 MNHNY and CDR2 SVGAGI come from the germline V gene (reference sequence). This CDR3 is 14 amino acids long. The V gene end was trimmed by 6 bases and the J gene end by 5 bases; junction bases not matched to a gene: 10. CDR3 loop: CASSIPGGRNEQYF. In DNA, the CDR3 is TGTGCCAGCAGCATACCAGGGGGAAGGAACGAGCAGTACTTC.

The chain's CDR3 is CASSPRTSGVDYNEQFF. As DNA, the CDR3 is TGTGCCAGCAGCCCGCGGACTAGCGGGGTTGACTACAATGAGCAGTTCTTC. This chain links TRBV7-6 with TRBJ2-1; 12 nucleotides agree with TRBD2. Germline V lookup: CDR1 SGHVS, CDR2 FNYEAQ. V shed 5 bases, J shed 3 bases, and the junction held 8 bases outside the gene matches. The CDR3 has 17 amino acids. Full variable domain (outside the CDR3, taken from reference TRBV7-6 and TRBJ2-1): GAGVSQSPRYKVTKRGQDVALRCDPISGHVSLYWYRQALGQGPEFLTYFNYEAQQDKSGLPNDRFSAERPEGSISTLTIQRTEQRDSAMYRCASSPRTSGVDYNEQFFGPGTRLTVL.

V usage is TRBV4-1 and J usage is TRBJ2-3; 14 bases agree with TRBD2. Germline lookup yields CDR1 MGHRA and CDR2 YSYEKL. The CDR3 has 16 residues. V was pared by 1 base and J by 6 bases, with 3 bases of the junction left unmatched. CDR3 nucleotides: TGCGCCAGCAGCCAAGGACTAGCGGGGGGGGAGGATACGCAGTATTTT. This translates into CASSQGLAGGEDTQYF.

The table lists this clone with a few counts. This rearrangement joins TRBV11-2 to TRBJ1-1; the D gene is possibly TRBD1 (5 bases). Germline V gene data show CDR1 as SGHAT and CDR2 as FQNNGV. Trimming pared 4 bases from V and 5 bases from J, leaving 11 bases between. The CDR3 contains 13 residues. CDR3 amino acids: CASSCGGGTEAFF. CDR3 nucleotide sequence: TGTGCCAGCAGCTGCGGGGGGGGGACTGAAGCTTTCTTT.